What follows is one T cell receptor beta chain and its context. Antigen: not known. For the second PCR, which ran for about 6 to 11 cycles, a sample-barcoded 5' primer and a J-beta primer mix were used. TCRdb recomputed calls from the 5' RACE reads with MiXCR, one row per CDR3 protein. The sample includes 1.5 million to 2 million distinct CDR3 sequences, 40% to 55% seen only once; the top ten take around 2.1%. Germline V CDR1 and CDR2: MGHRA, YSYEKL. Losses at the gene ends were 0 bases for V and 5 bases for J; bases not matched to a gene: 6. CDR3 length: 15 residues. These data originate in a study of blood T cells in healthy people across ages. Study-level results: Researchers said unsorted PBMCs prevented a conclusive naive versus antigen-experienced comparison.

This chain connects TRBV4-1 to TRBJ2-7, with 8 bases fitting TRBD2. This receptor was identified in a woman between 35 and 50 years old in good health. Sequenced input: blood. The CDR3 here is CASSQDPLAVDEQYF. In nucleotides, the CDR3 is TGCGCCAGCAGCCAAGACCCACTAGCGGTCGACGAGCAGTACTTC.